The 5 T cell receptor beta chains below come from one sample, sequenced in a study of PD-L1 blockade in urothelial cancer (dated by TCRdb to 2015 to 2018). Libraries were prepared through the immunoSEQ multiplex PCR assay. What TCRdb holds here is the immuneACCESS table cut down to in-frame rearrangements. Part of the clones is not present; checked against another copy, under half of the missing clones reflect an unresolved V gene, and the others are unexplained. This sample holds roughly 17,000 clones; approximately 89% were observed only once. Of the sample, approximately 11% is held by the ten largest clones. The time point label, read with the paper, signifies: pretreatment peripheral blood. The input for sequencing was PBMCs, taken around atezolizumab (anti-PD-L1) treatment. The source is a man aged 65 to 79 with urothelial cancer.

V and J are TRBV5-1 and TRBJ2-7, with D hard to call. V gave up 5 bases and J gave up 0 bases, with 12 bases separating them. Germline CDR1 is SGHRS and CDR2 is YFSETQ. The CDR3 is made up of 14 amino acids. CDR3 loop: CASRSRPSSYEQYF. The CDR3 DNA reads TGCGCCAGCAGATCGCGGCCTAGCTCCTACGAGCAGTACTTC.

The chain has TRBV10-3 and TRBJ1-1, with D unresolved. Germline-derived CDR1 and CDR2 are ENHRY and SYGVKD. The germline V and J ends were trimmed by 11 bases and 4 bases, with 14 bases remaining between them. The CDR3 has 12 residues. CDR3 sequence: CASFGGSTEAFF. The CDR3 DNA follows: TGTGCCTCCTTCGGTGGGAGCACTGAAGCTTTCTTT.

The chain uses TRBV10-3 and TRBJ1-1; D remains unclear. Trimming cost V 0 bases and J 5 bases, with 16 bases left between them. The germline gives CDR1 ENHRY, CDR2 SYGVKD. The CDR3 is 16 residues long. CDR3 DNA sequence: TGTGCCATCAGTGAGTCCTTACAGAGGGCTGGGACTGAAGCTTTCTTT. Translation: CAISESLQRAGTEAFF.

The chain employs TRBV6-4 and TRBJ1-4, with D possibly matching TRBD1 (5 bases). The length of the CDR3 is 13 residues. V was pared by 11 bases and J by 7 bases, with 17 bases between. Germline CDR1 and CDR2: MRHNA and SNTAGT. Written as DNA, the CDR3 is TGTGCCGGGGGGGGAGGGCGAGGTGAAAAACTGTTTTTT. Its protein product is CAGGGGRGEKLFF.

In nucleotides, the CDR3 is TGTGCCATCACAGGGTCGACAGATACGCAGTATTTT. This translates into CAITGSTDTQYF. The gene calls are TRBV10-3 and TRBJ2-3; TRBD1 is a possible D gene (5 bases). CDR1 is ENHRY, CDR2 SYGVKD, per germline. Trimming stripped 7 bases from V and 3 bases from J, with 8 bases between. The CDR3 sequence is 12 residues long.